This TCR beta chain was sequenced for a study of blood T cell repertoires in COVID-19. The J segment lost 4 bases and the V segment lost 3 bases, leaving 4 bases of the junction unmatched. The length of the CDR3 is 15 residues. Germline V gene lookup returns CDR1 KGHSH and CDR2 LQKENI. The repertoire was sequenced with immunoSEQ multiplex PCR; TCRdb's copy has only in-frame clones and lacks some. Of more than 25,000 clones listed, roughly 84% are singletons. This chain joins TRBV18 and TRBJ1-5; 9 bases align to TRBD1. This clonotype was obtained from a man aged 45 to 65 with active COVID-19. The sequenced sample was peripheral blood. The CDR3 bases are TGTGCCAGCTCACCGGGACAGGGATGGAATCAGCCCCAGCATTTT. Translated, it gives CASSPGQGWNQPQHF.